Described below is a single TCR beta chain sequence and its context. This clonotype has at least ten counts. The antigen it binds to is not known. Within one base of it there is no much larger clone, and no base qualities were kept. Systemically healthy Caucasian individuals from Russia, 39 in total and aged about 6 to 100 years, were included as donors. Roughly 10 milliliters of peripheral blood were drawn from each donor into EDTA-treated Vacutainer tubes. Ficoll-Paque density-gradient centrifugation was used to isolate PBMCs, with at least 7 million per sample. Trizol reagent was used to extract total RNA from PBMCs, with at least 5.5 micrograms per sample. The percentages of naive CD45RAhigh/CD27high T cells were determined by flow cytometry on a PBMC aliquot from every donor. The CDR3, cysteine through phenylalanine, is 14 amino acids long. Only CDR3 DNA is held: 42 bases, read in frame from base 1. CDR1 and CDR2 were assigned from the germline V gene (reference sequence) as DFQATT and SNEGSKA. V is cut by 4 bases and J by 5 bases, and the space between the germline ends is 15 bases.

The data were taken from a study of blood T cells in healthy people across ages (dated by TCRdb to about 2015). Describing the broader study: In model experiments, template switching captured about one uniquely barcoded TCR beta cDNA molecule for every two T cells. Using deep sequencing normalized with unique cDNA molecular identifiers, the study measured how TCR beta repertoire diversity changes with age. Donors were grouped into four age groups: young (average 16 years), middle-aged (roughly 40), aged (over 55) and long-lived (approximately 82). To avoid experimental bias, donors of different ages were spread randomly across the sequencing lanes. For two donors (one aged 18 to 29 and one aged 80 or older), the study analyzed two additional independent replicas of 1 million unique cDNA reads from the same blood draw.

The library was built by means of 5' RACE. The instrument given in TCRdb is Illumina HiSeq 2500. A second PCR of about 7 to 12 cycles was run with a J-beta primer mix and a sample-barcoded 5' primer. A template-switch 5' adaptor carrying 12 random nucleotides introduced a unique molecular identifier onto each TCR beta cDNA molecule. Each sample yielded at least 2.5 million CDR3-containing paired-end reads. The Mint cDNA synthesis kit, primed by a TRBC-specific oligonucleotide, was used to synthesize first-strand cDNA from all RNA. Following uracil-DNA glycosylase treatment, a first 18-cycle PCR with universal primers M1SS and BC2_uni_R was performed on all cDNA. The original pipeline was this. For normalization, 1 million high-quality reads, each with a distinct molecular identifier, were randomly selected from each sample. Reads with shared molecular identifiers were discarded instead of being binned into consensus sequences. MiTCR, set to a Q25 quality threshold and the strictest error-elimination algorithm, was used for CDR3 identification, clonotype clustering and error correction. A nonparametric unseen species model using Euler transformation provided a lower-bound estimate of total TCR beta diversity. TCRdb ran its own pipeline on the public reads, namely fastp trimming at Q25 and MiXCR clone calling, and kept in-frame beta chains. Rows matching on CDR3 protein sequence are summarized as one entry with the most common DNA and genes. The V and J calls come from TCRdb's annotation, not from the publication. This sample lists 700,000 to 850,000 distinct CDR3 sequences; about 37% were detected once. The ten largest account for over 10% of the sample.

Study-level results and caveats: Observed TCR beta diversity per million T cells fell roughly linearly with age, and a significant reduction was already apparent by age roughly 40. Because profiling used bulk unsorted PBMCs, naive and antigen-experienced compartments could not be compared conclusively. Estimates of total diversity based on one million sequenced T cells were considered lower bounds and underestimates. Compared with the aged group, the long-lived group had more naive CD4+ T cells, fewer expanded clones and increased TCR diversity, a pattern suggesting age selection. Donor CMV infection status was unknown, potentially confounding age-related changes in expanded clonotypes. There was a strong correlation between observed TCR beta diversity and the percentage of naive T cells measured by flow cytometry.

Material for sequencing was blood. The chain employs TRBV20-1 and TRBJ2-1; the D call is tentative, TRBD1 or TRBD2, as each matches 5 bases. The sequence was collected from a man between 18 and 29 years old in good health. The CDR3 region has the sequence CSAILATGDNEQFF. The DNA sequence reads TGCAGTGCTATCCTAGCCACAGGAGACAATGAGCAGTTCTTC.